What follows are 5 T cell receptor beta chains derived from one specimen sequenced in a study of T cells in tumors after PD-1 blockade (dated by TCRdb to between 2017 and 2020). The sample's time point label, decoded: after anti-PD-1 therapy. Libraries were constructed by the immunoSEQ multiplex PCR assay. TCRdb carries this immuneACCESS record with in-frame sequences only. Its versions omit some clonotypes, under half of them owing to an unresolved V gene in the studies checked, with the rest unexplained. Across this sample there are about 10,000 clones, with 67% seen only once. The top ten clonotypes cover less than 15% of the sample. The sequencing used tumor tissue, collected after anti-PD-1 treatment. These receptors came from a human donor with basal cell carcinoma.

The chain has TRBV5-8 and TRBJ2-1, with 9 nucleotides matching TRBD2. Germline lookup yields CDR1 SGHTS and CDR2 YDEGEE. The V segment lost 3 bases and the J segment 5 bases; nucleotides outside the gene matches: 6. This CDR3 has 15 residues. CDR3 sequence reads: CASSYDGLANNEQFF. The CDR3 bases are TGTGCCAGCAGCTACGATGGACTAGCGAACAATGAGCAGTTCTTC.

This clone was seen a handful of times. This rearrangement joins TRBV7-9 to TRBJ1-2; 8 bases map to TRBD1. The CDR3 is 13 amino acids. V dropped 3 bases and J dropped 6; count of bases not matched to a gene: 3. Germline V gene lookup returns CDR1 SEHNR and CDR2 FQNEAQ (reference sequence). The CDR3 reads CASSFGQGHGYTF. For the CDR3, the DNA is TGTGCCAGCAGCTTCGGACAGGGTCATGGCTACACCTTC.

The chain is built from TRBV11-2 and TRBJ2-6, with a possible D match to TRBD1 (6 bases). The CDR3 covers 19 residues. The germline V and J ends were trimmed by 5 bases and 0 bases, with 20 bases remaining between them. The germline V gene has CDR1 SGHAT and CDR2 FQNNGV. CDR3 coding DNA: TGTGCCAGCAGCGATTACACCGGGACACTCCTCTCTGGGGCCAACGTCCTGACTTTC. As protein: CASSDYTGTLLSGANVLTF. The full variable domain, completed using reference TRBV11-2 and TRBJ2-6, is EAGVAQSPRYKIIEKRQSVAFWCNPISGHATLYWYQQILGQGPKLLIQFQNNGVVDDSQLPKDRFSAERLKGVDSTLKIQPAKLEDSAVYLCASSDYTGTLLSGANVLTFGAGSRLTVL.

The rearrangement links TRBV7-2 to TRBJ2-7; 10 bases map to TRBD2. This CDR3 spans 15 amino acids. Germline V lookup: CDR1 SGHTA, CDR2 FQGNSA. V dropped 4 bases and J dropped 3; count of bases not matched to a gene: 6. The CDR3 DNA is TGTGCCAGCAGCTACCGGACTAGCGGAGGCTACGAGCAGTACTTC. It yields the protein CASSYRTSGGYEQYF.

This clone rates as large. This chain connects TRBV5-1 to TRBJ1-6; D remains unclear. Trimming shortened V by 0 bases and J by 1 base, and 5 bases separated the two germline ends. CDR1 is SGHRS, CDR2 YFSETQ, per germline. This CDR3 spans 15 amino acids. CDR3 protein: CASSLGGSYNSPLHF. CDR3 sequence (DNA): TGCGCCAGCAGCTTGGGGGGATCCTATAATTCACCCCTCCACTTT.